The clone carrying this T cell receptor (beta chain) was seen more than once but under ten times. What it recognizes is unknown. Germline lookup yields CDR1 KGHDR and CDR2 SFDVKD. This CDR3 spans 15 amino acids. The V end was cut by 3 bases, the J end by 3 bases, with 11 bases between. A J-beta primer mix and a sample-barcoded 5' primer were used in a second PCR of about 7 to 12 cycles. TCRdb reprocessed the 5' RACE reads via MiXCR and lists one record per CDR3 protein. Found here are more than 550,000 distinct CDR3 sequences, 20% to 25% of them singletons; the top ten hold about 20%. This entry is derived from a study of blood T cells in healthy people across ages. Study-level points and caveats: There was no known CMV status for donors, so expanded clonotype changes were possibly confounded. Observed TCR beta diversity showed a strong correlation with the percentage of naive T cells as measured by flow cytometry. Roughly linear declines in TCR beta diversity per million T cells occurred with age.

The chain is built from TRBV24-1 and TRBJ1-3; a possible D gene is TRBD1 (6 bases). This TCR derives from a man aged 65-85 years in good health. Input material: blood. Written as DNA, the CDR3 is TGTGCCACCAGTGATCCGGGGGCCAGTGGAAACACCATATATTTT. Translating gives CATSDPGASGNTIYF.